The rows below give T cell receptor beta chains drawn from one sample of a study of PD-L1 blockade in urothelial cancer. Repertoires were generated with immunoSEQ multiplex PCR, while TCRdb's copy carries only in-frame clones and drops some. The sample holds roughly 63,000 clones, 81% seen once. Specimen: PBMCs, collected around atezolizumab (anti-PD-L1) treatment. These receptors all stem from a man aged 65 to 85 with urothelial cancer. CDR3s include the opening cysteine and the closing phenylalanine or tryptophan. Fields, in order: clone size, J gene, D gene, V gene, CDR3 protein, CDR3 DNA. A D gene is named only where the DNA matches it firmly. For some rows the clone size is stated as once, few or many, or as a class when expanded; others skip it.

. | TRBJ2-2 | . | TRBV19 | CASSPIPGELFF | TGTGCCAGTAGTCCAATCCCCGGGGAGCTGTTTTTT
few | TRBJ2-2 | . | TRBV18 | CASSTTNTGELFF | TGTGCCAGCTCAACTACGAACACCGGGGAGCTGTTTTTT
. | TRBJ2-1 | . | TRBV14 | CASSQARSASYNEQFF | TGTGCCAGCAGCCAGGCCCGGAGTGCCTCCTACAATGAGCAGTTCTTC
. | TRBJ2-2 | TRBD1 | TRBV13 | CASSLSGQGVTGELFF | TGTGCCAGCAGCTTATCGGGACAGGGGGTCACCGGGGAGCTGTTTTTT
. | TRBJ1-2 | . | TRBV2 | CASSEAGGAGYGYTF | TGTGCCAGCAGTGAAGCAGGGGGGGCCGGGTATGGCTACACCTTC
. | TRBJ1-3 | . | TRBV5-1 | CASSLPQTSGNTIYF | TGCGCCAGCAGCTTGCCACAAACCTCTGGAAACACCATATATTTT
. | TRBJ2-2 | . | TRBV19 | CASSAQLPGELFF | TGTGCCAGTAGTGCCCAACTCCCCGGGGAGCTGTTTTTT
. | TRBJ1-1 | TRBD1 | TRBV19 | CASSPGTGGAETEAFF | TGTGCCAGTAGTCCTGGGACAGGGGGCGCGGAGACTGAAGCTTTCTTT
. | TRBJ2-2 | . | TRBV7-9 | CASSSSGIGGELFF | TGTGCCAGCAGCTCCTCGGGGATAGGCGGGGAGCTGTTTTTT
. | TRBJ1-5 | . | TRBV11-2 | CASSPDMSNQPQHF | TGTGCCAGCAGCCCGGACATGAGCAATCAGCCCCAGCATTTT
. | TRBJ2-5 | TRBD2 | TRBV5-4 | CASSLRAGGPTETQYF | TGTGCCAGCAGCTTGAGGGCGGGAGGCCCCACCGAGACCCAGTACTTC
. | TRBJ2-2 | TRBD1 | TRBV5-1 | CASSLFGTGGTGELFF | TGCGCCAGCAGCCTCTTTGGGACAGGGGGCACCGGGGAGCTGTTTTTT
. | TRBJ1-2 | . | TRBV29-1 | CSVEMGSRGAGYTF | TGCAGCGTTGAAATGGGTTCAAGGGGTGCTGGCTACACCTTC
. | TRBJ2-3 | TRBD2 | TRBV11-3 | CASSLPFVAGGPDTQYF | TGTGCCAGCAGCTTACCATTTGTGGCGGGAGGGCCGGATACGCAGTATTTT
. | TRBJ1-4 | . | TRBV27 | CASSRRGSPSEKLFF | TGTGCCAGCAGTCGCAGGGGATCCCCAAGTGAAAAACTGTTTTTT
. | TRBJ2-2 | TRBD2 | TRBV4-3 | CASSLGLAGATGELFF | TGCGCCAGCAGCCTTGGACTAGCGGGAGCCACCGGGGAGCTGTTTTTT
. | TRBJ2-7 | TRBD1 | TRBV18 | CASSPGQPYEQYF | TGTGCCAGCTCACCGGGACAGCCCTACGAGCAGTACTTC
. | TRBJ1-1 | . | TRBV30 | CAWSTPRNTEAFF | TGTGCCTGGAGTACCCCTAGAAACACTGAAGCTTTCTTT
few | TRBJ1-5 | . | TRBV5-6 | CASSFGGSNQPQHF | TGTGCCAGCAGCTTCGGAGGGAGCAATCAGCCCCAGCATTTT
. | TRBJ1-6 | . | TRBV11-3 | CASSTGVRDSPLHF | TGTGCCAGCAGCACGGGGGTTCGGGATTCACCCCTCCACTTT
few | TRBJ1-1 | . | TRBV18 | CASSPGANTEAFF | TGTGCCAGCTCACCAGGGGCAAACACTGAAGCTTTCTTT
. | TRBJ1-1 | . | TRBV18 | CASSGETGNTEAFF | TGTGCCAGCTCAGGGGAGACAGGGAACACTGAAGCTTTCTTT
. | TRBJ1-4 | TRBD1 | TRBV2 | CASSQGTGGEKLFF | TGTGCCAGCAGTCAAGGGACAGGGGGAGAAAAACTGTTTTTT
. | TRBJ1-2 | . | TRBV7-9 | CASSRTDYGYTF | TGTGCCAGCAGTCGAACTGACTATGGCTACACCTTC
. | TRBJ2-7 | TRBD1 | TRBV9 | CASSVGDRGSYEQYF | TGTGCCAGCAGCGTAGGGGACAGGGGGTCCTACGAGCAGTACTTC
. | TRBJ2-7 | TRBD2 | TRBV5-5 | CASSFGGYEQYF | TGTGCCAGCAGCTTCGGGGGGTACGAGCAGTACTTC
. | TRBJ2-3 | . | TRBV12-5 | CASGLWGEGADTQYF | TGTGCTAGTGGTTTGTGGGGAGAGGGCGCAGATACGCAGTATTTT
. | TRBJ2-1 | TRBD2 | TRBV10-3 | CAISDPGTSVDNEQFF | TGTGCCATCAGTGATCCCGGGACTAGCGTTGACAATGAGCAGTTCTTC
. | TRBJ1-5 | TRBD1 | TRBV5-6 | CASSSGHRGRRGGQPQHF | TGTGCCAGCAGCTCTGGCCACAGGGGGCGTAGGGGGGGGCAGCCCCAGCATTTT